These 6 T cell receptor beta chains originate from one sample sequenced in a study of T cells in women clearing cervical HPV infection. Sequenced by immunoSEQ multiplex PCR; TCRdb stores in-frame clones only, minus some. This sample contains around 30,000 clones. The specimen was blood buffy coat. The receptors were gathered from a woman between 18 and 69 years old with a cervical HPV16 infection that either progressed to CIN3+ or cleared (not recorded which).

With regard to this clone: Read coverage stops 3 residues before the CDR3 terminus; the germline J gene supplies the remainder. The genes are TRBV20-1 and TRBJ1-2; D possibly corresponds to TRBD1 (5 bases). CDR3 size: 14 residues. Trimming stripped 1 base from V and 7 bases from J, with 16 bases between. From germline, CDR1 is DFQATT and CDR2 SNEGSKA (reference sequence). The sequenced CDR3 bases are TGCAGTGCTAGAGTGCAGGGTCGCTATAGTGGC. This sequence encodes CSARVQGRYSG. The whole CDR3 reads CSARVQGRYSGYTF.

About this clone: The CDR3 goes on 3 residues after the read ends, and that part is filled in from the germline J gene. V and J are TRBV12-3 or TRBV12-4 and TRBJ2-7; 7 bases fit TRBD2. Trimming took 4 bases from V and 0 from J; bases not matched to a gene: 3. CDR3 size: 14 residues. The sequenced CDR3 bases are TGTGCCAGCAGTTGGGGGGGTGGCTCCTACGAG. It yields the protein CASSWGGGSYE. The whole CDR3 region reads CASSWGGGSYEQYF.

In the case of this clone: The missing CDR3 end, 3 residues past where the read stops, is filled in from the germline J gene. The J gene is TRBJ1-5, the V gene TRBV6-1; unclear D gene. Germline loops: CDR1 MNHNS, CDR2 SASEGT. With 4 bases removed from V and 0 bases from J, the gap between germline ends came to 4 bases. The CDR3 totals 13 residues. Here the CDR3 reads CASSAYSNQPQHF. CDR3 DNA (partial): TGTGCCAGCAGTGCTTATAGCAATCAGCCC.

Turning to this clone: The missing CDR3 end, 3 residues past where the read stops, is filled in from the germline J gene. The chain is built from TRBV5-1 and TRBJ1-1; 8 bases agree with TRBD1. This CDR3 comprises 14 residues. Per germline, CDR1 SGHRS and CDR2 YFSETQ. V dropped 3 bases and J dropped 1; count of bases not matched to a gene: 2. The sequenced CDR3 bases are TGCGCCAGCAGCTGGGGGACAGGGAACACTGAA. Protein product: CASSWGTGNTE. Given in full, the CDR3 is CASSWGTGNTEAFF.

A remark on this clone: The read falls 3 residues short of the CDR3 end, and the missing part is taken from the germline J gene. The chain has TRBV7-3 and TRBJ1-2; D uncertain. The germline gives CDR1 SGHTA, CDR2 FQGTGA. The CDR3 is 15 amino acids. The CDR3 bases that were read are TGTGCCAGCAGCCTCGGGGTAAGCTCCTACAATGAC. Encoded protein: CASSLGVSSYND. The full CDR3 protein is CASSLGVSSYNDYTF.

For this clone: Coverage ceases 3 residues before the CDR3 finishes, and the germline J gene fills in the end. The chain carries TRBV6-4 and TRBJ2-4; 7 positions match TRBD1. The CDR3 has 15 residues. Germline loops: CDR1 MRHNA, CDR2 SNTAGT. Germline trimming cut 5 bases from V and 0 bases from J; bases unmatched to any gene: 4. The chain's CDR3 is CASSPTGLAKNIQYF. CDR3 DNA (partial): TGTGCCAGCAGTCCGACAGGGTTAGCCAAAAACATT.